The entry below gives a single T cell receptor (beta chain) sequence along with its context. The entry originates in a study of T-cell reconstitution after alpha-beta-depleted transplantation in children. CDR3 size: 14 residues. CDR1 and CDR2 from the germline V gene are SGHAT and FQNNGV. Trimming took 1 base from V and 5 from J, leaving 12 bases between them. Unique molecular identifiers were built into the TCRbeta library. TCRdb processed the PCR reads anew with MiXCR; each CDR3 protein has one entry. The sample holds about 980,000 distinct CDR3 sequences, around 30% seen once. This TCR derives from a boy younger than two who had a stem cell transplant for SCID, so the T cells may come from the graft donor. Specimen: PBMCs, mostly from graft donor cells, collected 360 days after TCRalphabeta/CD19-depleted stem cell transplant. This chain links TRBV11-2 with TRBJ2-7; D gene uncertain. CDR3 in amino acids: CASSLVKGLHEQYF. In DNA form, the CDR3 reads TGTGCCAGCAGCTTAGTTAAAGGGTTGCACGAGCAGTACTTC.